One sample yielded the 27 T cell receptor beta chains listed below, sequenced in a study of T cell responses to AZD1222 COVID-19 vaccine. The assay was immunoSEQ multiplex PCR, and TCRdb's table has in-frame clones only and misses some. In the table there are roughly 120,000 clones, just under 95% of which are singletons. Specimen: peripheral blood, collected on day 0 of AZD1222 vaccination. These receptors all stem from an adult in good health.

The chain couples TRBV6-5 to TRBJ2-7; 7 bases match TRBD2. Germline V gives CDR1 MNHEY, CDR2 SVGAGI. V gave up 6 bases and J gave up 6 bases; unmatched junction bases: 11. CDR3 length: 14 amino acids. CDR3 residues: CASSPRTRSSEQYF. The CDR3 nucleotides read TGTGCCAGCAGCCCCCGGACTAGGTCTTCCGAGCAGTACTTC.

This clone was recorded once. The chain has TRBV2 and TRBJ1-5; D might be TRBD1 (5 bases). V was pared by 3 bases and J by 9 bases, with 15 bases between. Germline CDR1 and CDR2: SNHLY and FYNNEI. The CDR3 is made up of 14 amino acids. CDR3 sequence reads: CASSDGRAYGPQHF. In DNA, the CDR3 is TGTGCCAGCAGTGACGGCAGGGCATATGGGCCCCAGCATTTT. The complete variable domain, with remaining parts taken from reference TRBV2 and TRBJ1-5, reads EPEVTQTPSHQVTQMGQEVILRCVPISNHLYFYWYRQILGQKVEFLVSFYNNEISEKSEIFDDQFSVERPDGSNFTLKIRSTKLEDSAMYFCASSDGRAYGPQHFGDGTRLSIL.

The rearrangement links TRBV27 to TRBJ2-7; TRBD1 aligns across 9 bases. CDR3 length equals 19 residues. The germline V gene has CDR1 MNHEY and CDR2 SMNVEV (reference sequence). The V gene end was trimmed by 5 bases and the J gene end by 6 bases; junction bases not matched to a gene: 23. The CDR3 coding sequence is TGTGCCAGCAGTCTAGTATCCCAACTCCTCCGGGACAGGGCCGCCGAGCAGTACTTC. As protein: CASSLVSQLLRDRAAEQYF.

The genes are TRBV7-2 and TRBJ1-5; D might be TRBD1 (5 bases). This CDR3 has 14 residues. The germline V gene encodes CDR1 SGHTA and CDR2 FQGNSA. Trimming removed 5 bases at V and 3 bases at J, with 11 bases between. CDR3 residues: CASSPDRSNQPQHF. The CDR3, as DNA: TGTGCCAGCAGCCCAGACAGATCCAATCAGCCCCAGCATTTT.

The gene calls are TRBV12-3 or TRBV12-4 and TRBJ1-5; D uncertain. This CDR3 has 13 residues. V shed 3 bases and J shed 0 bases, with 3 bases lying between them. The DNA of the CDR3 is TGTGCCAGCAGTTTTCTTAGCAATCAGCCCCAGCATTTT. Its translation: CASSFLSNQPQHF.

This clone was counted once. The chain combines TRBV25-1 with TRBJ2-1, with D perhaps TRBD1 or TRBD2 (5 bases each). CDR1 is MGHDK, CDR2 SYGVNS, per germline. CDR3 size: 14 residues. Trimming pared 4 bases from V and 8 bases from J, leaving 15 bases between. CDR3 DNA sequence: TGTGCCAGCAGTGGGGGTTGGGGGTGGGATGAGCAGTTCTTC. This codes for CASSGGWGWDEQFF. Combining the CDR3 with reference TRBV25-1 and TRBJ2-1 gives the whole variable domain EADIYQTPRYLVIGTGKKITLECSQTMGHDKMYWYQQDPGMELHLIHYSYGVNSTEKGDLSSESTVSRIRTEHFPLTLESARPSHTSQYLCASSGGWGWDEQFFGPGTRLTVL.

This clone was detected only a few times. The rearrangement joins TRBV7-9 to TRBJ2-7; D unclear. This CDR3 spans 12 amino acids. V shed 1 base and J shed 2 bases, with 3 bases lying between them. Germline V gives CDR1 SEHNR, CDR2 FQNEAQ (reference sequence). The DNA of the CDR3 is TGTGCCAGCAGCTTAGTAACCTACGAGCAGTACTTC. Translated: CASSLVTYEQYF. Full variable domain (missing parts from reference TRBV7-9 and TRBJ2-7): DTGVSQNPRHKITKRGQNVTFRCDPISEHNRLYWYRQTLGQGPEFLTYFQNEAQLEKSRLLSDRFSAERPKGSFSTLEIQRTEQGDSAMYLCASSLVTYEQYFGPGTRLTVT.

This clone occurred once. V usage is TRBV10-3 and J usage is TRBJ2-3, with TRBD2 identical over 11 bases. From germline, CDR1 is ENHRY and CDR2 SYGVKD. The ends lost 6 bases at V and 4 bases at J; junction bases unmatched: 12. The CDR3 runs to 17 residues. CDR3 protein: CAIRAGTSGREPDTQYF. CDR3 sequence (DNA): TGTGCCATCAGGGCAGGGACTAGCGGAAGAGAACCAGATACGCAGTATTTT.

V and J are TRBV11-1 and TRBJ1-4; D remains unclear. The CDR3 has 14 residues. Trimming took 3 bases from V and 4 from J, leaving 9 bases between them. Germline V CDR1 and CDR2: SGHAT, FQDESV (reference sequence). This CDR3 is CASSFRRINEKLFF. CDR3 in DNA: TGTGCCAGCAGCTTCAGGCGTATTAATGAAAAACTGTTTTTT.

V usage is TRBV27 and J usage is TRBJ2-7; D might be TRBD1 or TRBD2, each matching 6 bases. CDR1 is MNHEY, CDR2 SMNVEV, per germline (reference sequence). Trimming cost V 7 bases and J 4 bases, with 20 bases left between them. The CDR3 runs to 15 residues. The CDR3: CASKILAGVEYEQYF. The CDR3 region has the DNA TGTGCCAGCAAAATACTAGCAGGGGTGGAATACGAGCAGTACTTC.

The chain employs TRBV5-4 and TRBJ1-1; D remains unclear. The V gene's germline CDR1 is SGHNT and CDR2 YYREEE (reference sequence). V was trimmed by 3 bases and J by 1 base, leaving 10 bases between them. This CDR3 is 14 amino acids long. The CDR3 bases are TGTGCCAGCAGCTCCCTAGGGAGGAACACTGAAGCTTTCTTT. Its protein product is CASSSLGRNTEAFF. Using reference TRBV5-4 and TRBJ1-1 for the parts outside the CDR3, the full variable domain is ETGVTQSPTHLIKTRGQQVTLRCSSQSGHNTVSWYQQALGQGPQFIFQYYREEENGRGNFPPRFSGLQFPNYSSELNVNALELDDSALYLCASSSLGRNTEAFFGQGTRLTVV.

The chain is built from TRBV10-3 and TRBJ1-6, with D hard to call. Germline V CDR1 and CDR2: ENHRY, SYGVKD. Between the trimmed V and J ends, which lost 10 bases and 4 bases, there was a span of 14 bases. This CDR3 is built from 14 residues. Here the CDR3 reads CATYHDGYNSPLHF. In DNA, the CDR3 is TGTGCCACCTATCACGACGGATATAATTCACCCCTCCACTTT.

The chain carries TRBV5-5 and TRBJ2-2, with TRBD1 identical over 11 bases. CDR3 size: 20 residues. Unmatched junction bases numbered 19, after V lost 4 bases and J lost 5 bases. CDR1 and CDR2 from the germline V gene are SGHKS and YYEKEE (reference sequence). The chain's CDR3 is CASSLPLGGQGARWTGELFF. The DNA for the CDR3 is TGTGCCAGCAGCCTCCCCTTAGGAGGACAGGGGGCGAGGTGGACCGGGGAGCTGTTTTTT. The full variable domain, its missing parts supplied by reference TRBV5-5 and TRBJ2-2, is DAGVTQSPTHLIKTRGQQVTLRCSPISGHKSVSWYQQVLGQGPQFIFQYYEKEERGRGNFPDRFSARQFPNYSSELNVNALLLGDSALYLCASSLPLGGQGARWTGELFFGEGSRLTVL.

The rearrangement links TRBV27 to TRBJ2-7; 10 nucleotides match TRBD1. The V segment lost 6 bases and the J segment 5 bases; nucleotides outside the gene matches: 10. The CDR3 runs to 15 residues. Germline V gene data show CDR1 as MNHEY and CDR2 as SMNVEV (reference sequence). The chain's CDR3 is CASRWEGQGFHEQYF. Here the CDR3 DNA reads TGTGCCAGCAGGTGGGAGGGACAGGGGTTTCACGAGCAGTACTTC.

The J gene is TRBJ1-1, the V gene TRBV7-3, with a possible D match to TRBD1 (6 bases). Germline values: CDR1 SGHTA, CDR2 FQGTGA. V was shortened by 3 bases and J by 4 bases, with 9 bases between the two germline ends. This CDR3 has 13 residues. CDR3 protein: CASSLGGGTEAFF. As DNA, the CDR3 is TGTGCCAGCAGCTTGGGGGGCGGCACTGAAGCTTTCTTT.

This rearrangement joins TRBV2 to TRBJ1-5; tentatively, D is TRBD1 (6 bases). V was trimmed by 7 bases and J by 0 bases, leaving 10 bases between them. There are 14 residues in the CDR3. The germline gives CDR1 SNHLY, CDR2 FYNNEI. DNA for the CDR3: TGTGCCAGCAAGAAGGGGGGTAGCAATCAGCCCCAGCATTTT. This sequence encodes CASKKGGSNQPQHF. The full variable domain, in which reference TRBV2 and TRBJ1-5 provide the parts outside the CDR3, is EPEVTQTPSHQVTQMGQEVILRCVPISNHLYFYWYRQILGQKVEFLVSFYNNEISEKSEIFDDQFSVERPDGSNFTLKIRSTKLEDSAMYFCASKKGGSNQPQHFGDGTRLSIL.

Details on this clone: Sequence at one end of the junction differs from germline and may be a read error. Here the CDR3 reads CASSSGLAGGADTQYF. DNA for the CDR3: TGTGCTAGCAGCTCCGGACTAGCGGGGGGGGCAGATACGCAGTATTTT. V and J are TRBV7-7 and TRBJ2-3, with 15 bases fitting TRBD2. This CDR3 contains 16 residues. CDR1 and CDR2 (germline): SSHAT, FNYEAQ (reference sequence).

The chain recombines TRBV7-9 with TRBJ1-1; no firm D call. Germline V gene data show CDR1 as SEHNR and CDR2 as FQNEAQ (reference sequence). CDR3 length: 13 amino acids. Trimming left V 7 bases short and J 7 bases short, with 16 bases between. This CDR3 is CASIYSTVGEAFF. CDR3 DNA: TGTGCCAGCATTTACTCAACAGTGGGTGAAGCTTTCTTT.

Remarks on this clone: The germline gene is not matched at one end of the junction; a read error may be the cause. The chain joins TRBV3-1 (or the pseudogene TRBV3-2) to TRBJ2-7; tentative D call: TRBD2 (6 bases). Per germline, CDR1 LGHDT and CDR2 YNNKEL (reference sequence). The length of the CDR3 is 14 residues. The CDR3 DNA sequence: TGTGCCAGCACCCAACGGGGGTCGGGATACGAGCAGTACTTC. It yields the protein CASTQRGSGYEQYF.

The genes are TRBV6-5 and TRBJ2-4; D may be TRBD2 (7 bases). This CDR3 contains 15 residues. Per germline, CDR1 MNHEY and CDR2 SVGAGI. With 0 bases removed from V and 8 bases from J, the gap between germline ends came to 14 bases. The CDR3 is CASSYSKGGVYIQYF. DNA of the CDR3: TGTGCCAGCAGTTACTCGAAAGGGGGGGTTTACATTCAGTACTTC.

The chain joins TRBV19 to TRBJ2-1; 10 nucleotides align to TRBD2. Germline V lookup: CDR1 LNHDA, CDR2 SQIVND (reference sequence). The CDR3 contains 17 residues. The V segment lost 4 bases and the J segment 0 bases; nucleotides outside the gene matches: 6. The CDR3 here is CASSTWTSGFSYNEQFF. The CDR3 region has the DNA TGTGCCAGTAGTACCTGGACTAGCGGTTTCTCCTACAATGAGCAGTTCTTC.

The J gene is TRBJ1-1, the V gene TRBV5-1; weak D call: TRBD1 (5 bases). In germline, CDR1 is SGHRS, CDR2 YFSETQ. This CDR3 has 14 residues. The V gene lost 3 bases and the J gene lost 1 base, with 10 bases spanning the gap. CDR3 sequence (DNA): TGCGCCAGCAGCTCTGAGGGGCAGAACACTGAAGCTTTCTTT. Protein product: CASSSEGQNTEAFF.

This chain connects TRBV7-9 to TRBJ2-7; 8 bases agree with TRBD1. Germline V lookup: CDR1 SEHNR, CDR2 FQNEAQ (reference sequence). The CDR3 consists of 17 residues. V shed 0 bases and J 5 bases; nucleotides not matched to a gene: 12. CDR3: CASSLAGTGSFQNEQYF. The CDR3 DNA is TGTGCCAGCAGCTTAGCGGGGACAGGCTCTTTTCAAAACGAGCAGTACTTC.

The chain carries TRBV28 and TRBJ1-3; D is unclear. The length of the CDR3 is 13 residues. Germline assignment: CDR1 MDHEN and CDR2 SYDVKM. V dropped 8 bases and J dropped 0 bases, with 8 bases sitting between them. For the CDR3, the DNA is TGTGCCAGCCCCAACCCCTCTGGAAACACCATATATTTT. The encoded protein is CASPNPSGNTIYF.

The J gene is TRBJ2-1, the V gene TRBV19, with TRBD1 as a possible D gene (6 bases). Germline V CDR1 and CDR2: LNHDA, SQIVND (reference sequence). The length of the CDR3 is 14 residues. V lost 4 bases, J lost 4 bases, and 11 bases lay in between. The chain's CDR3 is CASSKAGTYNEQFF. For the CDR3, the DNA is TGTGCCAGTAGTAAAGCAGGGACATACAATGAGCAGTTCTTC.

This clone has a single count. The gene calls are TRBV2 and TRBJ2-7; maybe TRBD1 (6 bases). The V and J ends lost 7 bases and 4 bases respectively, with 14 bases between them. The CDR3 loop spans 13 amino acids. Germline V gene lookup returns CDR1 SNHLY and CDR2 FYNNEI. This chain's CDR3 is CASNRGQYYEQYF. CDR3 nucleotide sequence: TGTGCCAGCAATCGAGGACAGTATTACGAGCAGTACTTC.

The chain recombines TRBV15 with TRBJ2-3; the match to TRBD1 covers 10 bases. The CDR3 is made up of 18 amino acids. Germline V gives CDR1 LNHNV, CDR2 YYDKDF (reference sequence). V was pared by 2 bases and J by 0 bases, with 8 bases of the junction left unmatched. The CDR3 DNA sequence: TGTGCCACCAGCAGAAACACCGGGACAGGGGCGAGCACAGATACGCAGTATTTT. Its protein product is CATSRNTGTGASTDTQYF.